The 14 T cell receptor beta chains reported below all come from one sample, sequenced in a study of vaccination effects on CD4 cells after COVID-19. No antigen has been identified for these receptors. Clones were sequenced by immunoSEQ multiplex PCR, and TCRdb holds only the in-frame ones, with some missing. The sample shows about 48,000 clones, 65% to 80% of them seen only once. Culture proceeded for 9 to 11 days, and CD4+ T cells were then isolated. The sequencing here drew on CD4+ T cells from PBMCs cultured without peptide, taken before COVID-19 vaccination. The source of these receptors is a human donor who received a COVID-19 vaccine.

J is TRBJ1-6 and V is TRBV30; the match to TRBD1 covers 8 bases. The CDR3 has 13 amino acids. J gave up 7 bases and V 7 bases, and 6 bases lay outside the gene matches. CDR1 and CDR2 (germline): GTSNPN, SVGIG (reference sequence). The CDR3 here is CALRTGNNSPLHF. CDR3 coding DNA: TGTGCCTTGAGGACAGGGAACAATTCACCCCTCCACTTT.

This chain uses TRBV10-3 with TRBJ2-7; D unresolved. Germline V gives CDR1 ENHRY, CDR2 SYGVKD. CDR3 length equals 14 residues. V lost 8 bases and J lost 1, with 15 bases in between. CDR3: CAIRYQDGSYEQYF. The CDR3 nucleotides read TGTGCCATCCGTTATCAGGACGGTTCCTACGAGCAGTACTTC.

The chain uses TRBV4-1 and TRBJ2-3; D unclear. Trimming cost V 0 bases and J 11 bases, with 9 bases left between them. The CDR3 consists of 12 residues. Germline values: CDR1 MGHRA, CDR2 YSYEKL. CDR3 loop: CASSQDWEQQYF. The CDR3 bases are TGCGCCAGCAGCCAAGATTGGGAACAGCAGTATTTT.

The chain has TRBV27 and TRBJ2-7; the match to TRBD2 covers 9 bases. The CDR3 length is 15 residues. Germline values: CDR1 MNHEY, CDR2 SMNVEV (reference sequence). The V gene end was trimmed by 2 bases and the J gene end by 1 base; junction bases not matched to a gene: 3. Here the CDR3 DNA reads TGTGCCAGCAGTTTAGGCGGGGGGGCTTCCTACGAGCAGTACTTC. As protein: CASSLGGGASYEQYF.

V and J are TRBV7-8 and TRBJ1-6, with D maybe TRBD1 (6 bases). Per germline, CDR1 SGHVS and CDR2 FQNEAQ. The CDR3 length is 11 residues. V was cut by 5 bases and J by 15 bases, with 11 bases left in between. This CDR3 reads CASSERGNLHF. CDR3 nucleotide sequence: TGTGCCAGCAGCGAGAGGGGGAACCTCCACTTT.

In this sample, this clone turned up once. The chain joins TRBV30 to TRBJ1-5; 8 nucleotides match TRBD1. The V gene end was trimmed by 3 bases and the J gene end by 6 bases; junction bases not matched to a gene: 10. This CDR3 has 15 residues. From germline, CDR1 is GTSNPN and CDR2 SVGIG (reference sequence). CDR3 DNA sequence: TGTGCCTGGAGCGGGACAGGTGCATGGAGTCAGCCCCAGCATTTT. Encoded protein: CAWSGTGAWSQPQHF.

This clone was seen more than once but under ten times. V usage is TRBV9 and J usage is TRBJ1-5; TRBD1 agrees at 8 bases. Germline V gene sequence: CDR1 SGDLS, CDR2 YYNGEE. The CDR3 has 18 amino acids. Losses at the gene ends were 2 bases for V and 0 bases for J; bases not matched to a gene: 10. The CDR3 region has the DNA TGTGCCAGCAGCGTCCGTAGGACAGGGCGCTTTAGCAATCAGCCCCAGCATTTT. This codes for CASSVRRTGRFSNQPQHF.

This rearrangement joins TRBV19 to TRBJ2-1; the match to TRBD2 covers 8 bases. The V gene end was trimmed by 6 bases and the J gene end by 15 bases; junction bases not matched to a gene: 10. Germline CDR1 and CDR2: LNHDA and SQIVND (reference sequence). The CDR3 runs 12 residues. CDR3: CASRDLSGIRFF. The CDR3 coding sequence is TGTGCCAGTAGAGACCTTAGCGGGATTCGGTTCTTC.

The sample holds one count of this clone. The V gene is TRBV28, the J gene TRBJ2-3; 8 bases agree with TRBD1. V was pared by 5 bases and J by 1 base, with 5 bases of the junction left unmatched. Germline lookup yields CDR1 MDHEN and CDR2 SYDVKM. The CDR3 sequence is 15 residues long. The CDR3 sequence: CASSGAGQGTDTQYF. Here the CDR3 DNA reads TGTGCCAGCAGTGGTGCGGGACAGGGCACAGATACGCAGTATTTT.

There are a few counts of this clone. This chain links TRBV7-9 with TRBJ1-2, with D maybe TRBD1 (6 bases). Trimming shortened V by 2 bases and J by 8 bases, and 18 bases separated the two germline ends. From germline, CDR1 is SEHNR and CDR2 FQNEAQ (reference sequence). The CDR3 consists of 15 residues. CDR3 residues: CASSLNSPGAGGYTF. The CDR3 bases are TGTGCCAGCAGCTTAAATAGCCCGGGGGCGGGAGGCTACACCTTC.

J is TRBJ2-5 and V is TRBV4-1, with 11 bases that match TRBD1. Germline-derived CDR1 and CDR2 are MGHRA and YSYEKL. J was trimmed by 5 bases and V by 2 bases; bases with no gene match: 10. The CDR3 is made up of 17 amino acids. CDR3 sequence: CASSQPDRGLLRETQYF. CDR3 bases: TGCGCCAGCAGCCAACCGGACAGGGGGCTTCTAAGGGAGACCCAGTACTTC.

The chain recombines TRBV18 with TRBJ2-7; maybe TRBD2 (5 bases). V was pared by 2 bases and J by 2 bases, with 10 bases between. CDR3 size: 14 residues. Looked up from germline, CDR1 is KGHSH and CDR2 is LQKENI. CDR3 sequence: CASSPGGRPYEQYF. As DNA, the CDR3 is TGTGCCAGCTCACCAGGAGGCAGGCCCTACGAGCAGTACTTC.

The rearrangement joins TRBV24-1 to TRBJ2-1; D is unresolved. The V gene lost 2 bases and the J gene lost 5 bases, with 6 bases spanning the gap. The CDR3 covers 13 residues. Germline loops: CDR1 KGHDR, CDR2 SFDVKD. The CDR3: CATSDYRDNEQFF. The CDR3 nucleotides are TGTGCCACCAGTGATTACCGGGACAATGAGCAGTTCTTC.

The CDR3 protein is CASSFPIDRGGGYTF. CDR3 bases: TGTGCCAGCAGCTTTCCTATTGACAGGGGGGGAGGCTACACCTTC. The rearrangement uses TRBV7-9 and TRBJ1-2, with TRBD1 identical over 9 bases. In germline, CDR1 is SEHNR, CDR2 FQNEAQ (reference sequence). V shed 3 bases, J shed 8 bases, and the junction held 10 bases outside the gene matches. This CDR3 has 15 residues.